This entry describes one T cell receptor beta chain. Its target is unknown. TCRdb fed the multiplex PCR reads into MiXCR, producing one record per CDR3 protein. The table lists around 170,000 distinct CDR3 sequences, approximately 30% of them singletons. Samples came from axillary lymph nodes draining the breast cancer. This record belongs to a study of breast tumors, draining lymph nodes, adjacent tissues. Whole-study findings and limits: Data only fit, rather than demonstrated, lymph node origin of most tumor T cells. Luminal-like breast cancer showed significantly higher tumor–nontumor repertoire similarity than basal-like.

Germline V gene sequence: CDR1 SGHAT, CDR2 FQNNGV. V was pared by 1 base and J by 3 bases, with 14 bases between. The CDR3 is made up of 16 amino acids. Sequenced: axillary lymph node tissue. The clonotype was recovered from a female donor with breast cancer. Some clones in this sample may be carry-over from other donors' samples. The chain links TRBV11-2 to TRBJ2-3; tentative D call: TRBD2 (5 bases). The CDR3 loop reads CASSLVGSRITDTQYF. CDR3 sequence (DNA): TGTGCCAGCAGCTTAGTAGGGAGTAGGATTACAGATACGCAGTATTTT.